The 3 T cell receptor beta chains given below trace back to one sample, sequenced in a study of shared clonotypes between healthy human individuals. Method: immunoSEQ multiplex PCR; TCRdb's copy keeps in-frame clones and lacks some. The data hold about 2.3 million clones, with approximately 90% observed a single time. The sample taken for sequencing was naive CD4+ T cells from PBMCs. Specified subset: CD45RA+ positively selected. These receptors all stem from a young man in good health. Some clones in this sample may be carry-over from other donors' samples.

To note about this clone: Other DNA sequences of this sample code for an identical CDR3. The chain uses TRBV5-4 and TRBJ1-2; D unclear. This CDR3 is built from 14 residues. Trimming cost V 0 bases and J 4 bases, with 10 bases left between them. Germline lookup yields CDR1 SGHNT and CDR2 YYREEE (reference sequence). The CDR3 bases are TGTGCCAGCAGCTTGGTTGGACGAAGCTATGGCTACACCTTC. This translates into CASSLVGRSYGYTF.

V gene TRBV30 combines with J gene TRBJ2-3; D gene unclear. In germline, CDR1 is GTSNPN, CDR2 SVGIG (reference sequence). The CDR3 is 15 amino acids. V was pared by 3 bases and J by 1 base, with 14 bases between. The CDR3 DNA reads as TGTGCCTGGAGGGCAGGTCGGCATCGCACAGATACGCAGTATTTT. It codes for CAWRAGRHRTDTQYF.

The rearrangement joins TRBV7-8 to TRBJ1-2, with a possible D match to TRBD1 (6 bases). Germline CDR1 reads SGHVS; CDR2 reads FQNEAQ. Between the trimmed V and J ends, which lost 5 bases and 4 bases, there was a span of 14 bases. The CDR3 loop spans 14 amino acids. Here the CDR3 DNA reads TGTGCCAGCAGCGAAGACAGGTTATTCTATGGCTACACCTTC. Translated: CASSEDRLFYGYTF.